This T cell receptor beta chain was sequenced during a study of blood T cell repertoires in COVID-19. Across the whole study: From the United States, Italy and Spain came samples of acute and convalescent COVID-19. The analysed material was cDNA or gDNA that came from T cells, B-cell-depleted T cells, or PBMCs.

This clone was found a few times. The CDR3 contains 13 residues. The V segment lost 0 bases and the J segment 6 bases; nucleotides outside the gene matches: 2. Germline V gene data show CDR1 as SGHVS and CDR2 as FNYEAQ. Original processing notes: Estimation of nucleated cell counts was performed using reference gene primer amplification. Some clones are missing from TCRdb's copy, which holds only in-frame ones; the method was immunoSEQ multiplex PCR. V and J calls and clone size follow that table, whereas D and trimming were derived from the DNA. In the table there are about 120,000 clones, around 82% of which are singletons.

Sequencing used peripheral blood. V and J are TRBV7-6 and TRBJ2-7; 7 nucleotides match TRBD1. The receptor was derived from a woman aged 55-70 years with acute or convalescent COVID-19. This CDR3 is CASSLAGQLEQYF. CDR3 in DNA: TGTGCCAGCAGCTTAGCGGGACAGCTCGAGCAGTACTTC.